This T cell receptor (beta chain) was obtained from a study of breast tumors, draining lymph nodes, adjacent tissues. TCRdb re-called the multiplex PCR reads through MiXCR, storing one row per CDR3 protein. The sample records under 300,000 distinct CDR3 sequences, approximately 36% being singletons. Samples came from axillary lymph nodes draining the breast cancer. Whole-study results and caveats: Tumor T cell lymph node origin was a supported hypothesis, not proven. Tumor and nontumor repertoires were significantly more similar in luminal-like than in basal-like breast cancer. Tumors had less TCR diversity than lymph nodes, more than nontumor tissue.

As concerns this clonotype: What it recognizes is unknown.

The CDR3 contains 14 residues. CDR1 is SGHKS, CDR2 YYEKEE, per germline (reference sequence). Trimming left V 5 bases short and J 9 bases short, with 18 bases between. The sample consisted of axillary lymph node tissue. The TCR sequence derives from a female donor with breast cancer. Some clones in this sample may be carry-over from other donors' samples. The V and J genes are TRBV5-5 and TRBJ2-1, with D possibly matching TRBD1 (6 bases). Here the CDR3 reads CASSRAGDLGEQFF. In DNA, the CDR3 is TGTGCCAGCAGTAGGGCAGGGGATTTAGGTGAGCAGTTCTTC.